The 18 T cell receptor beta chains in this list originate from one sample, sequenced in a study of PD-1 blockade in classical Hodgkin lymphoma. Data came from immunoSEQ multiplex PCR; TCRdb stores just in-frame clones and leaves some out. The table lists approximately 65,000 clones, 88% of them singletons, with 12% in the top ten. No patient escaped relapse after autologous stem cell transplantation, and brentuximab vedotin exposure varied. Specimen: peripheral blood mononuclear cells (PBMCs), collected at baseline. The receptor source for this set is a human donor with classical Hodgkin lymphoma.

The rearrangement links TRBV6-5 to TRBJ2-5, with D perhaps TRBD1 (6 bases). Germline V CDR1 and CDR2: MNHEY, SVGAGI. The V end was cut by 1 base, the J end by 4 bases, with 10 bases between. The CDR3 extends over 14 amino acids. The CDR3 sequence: CASSYFLTGETQYF. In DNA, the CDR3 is TGTGCCAGCAGTTACTTTTTGACAGGAGAGACCCAGTACTTC.

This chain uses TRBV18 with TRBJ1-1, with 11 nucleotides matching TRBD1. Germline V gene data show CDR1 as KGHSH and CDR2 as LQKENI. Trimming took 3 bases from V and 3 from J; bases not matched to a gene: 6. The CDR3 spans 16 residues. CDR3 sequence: CASSPDRGRGDTEAFF. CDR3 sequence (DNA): TGTGCCAGCTCACCGGACAGGGGGCGAGGGGACACTGAAGCTTTCTTT. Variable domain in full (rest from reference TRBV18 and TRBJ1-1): NAGVMQNPRHLVRRRGQEARLRCSPMKGHSHVYWYRQLPEEGLKFMVYLQKENIIDESGMPKERFSAEFPKEGPSILRIQQVVRGDSAAYFCASSPDRGRGDTEAFFGQGTRLTVV.

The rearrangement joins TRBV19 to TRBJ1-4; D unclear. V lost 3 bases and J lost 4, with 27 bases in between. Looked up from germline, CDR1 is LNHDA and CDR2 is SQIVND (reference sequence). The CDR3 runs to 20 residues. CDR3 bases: TGTGCCAGTAGTATTAGGAAGTTCACGGCGCAGACCCCGGATAATGAAAAACTGTTTTTT. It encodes CASSIRKFTAQTPDNEKLFF.

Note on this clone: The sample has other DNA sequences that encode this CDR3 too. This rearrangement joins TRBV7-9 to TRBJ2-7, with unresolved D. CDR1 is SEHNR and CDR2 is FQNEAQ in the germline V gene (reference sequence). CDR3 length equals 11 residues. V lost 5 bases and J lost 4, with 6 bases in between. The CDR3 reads CASSREYEQYF. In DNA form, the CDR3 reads TGTGCCAGCAGCCGAGAGTACGAGCAGTACTTC. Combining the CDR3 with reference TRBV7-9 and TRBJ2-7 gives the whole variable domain DTGVSQNPRHKITKRGQNVTFRCDPISEHNRLYWYRQTLGQGPEFLTYFQNEAQLEKSRLLSDRFSAERPKGSFSTLEIQRTEQGDSAMYLCASSREYEQYFGPGTRLTVT.

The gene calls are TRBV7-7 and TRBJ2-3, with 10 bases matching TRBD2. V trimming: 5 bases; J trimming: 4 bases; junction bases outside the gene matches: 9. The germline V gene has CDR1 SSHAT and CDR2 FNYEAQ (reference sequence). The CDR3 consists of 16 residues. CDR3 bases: TGTGCCAGCAGCCCTTGGACTAGCGGTGGGGCAGATACGCAGTATTTT. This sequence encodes CASSPWTSGGADTQYF.

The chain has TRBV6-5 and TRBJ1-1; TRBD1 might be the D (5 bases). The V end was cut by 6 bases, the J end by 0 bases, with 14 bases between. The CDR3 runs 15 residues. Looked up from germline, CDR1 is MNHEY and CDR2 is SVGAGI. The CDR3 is CASSWDGEMNTEAFF. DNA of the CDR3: TGTGCCAGCAGCTGGGACGGAGAGATGAACACTGAAGCTTTCTTT.

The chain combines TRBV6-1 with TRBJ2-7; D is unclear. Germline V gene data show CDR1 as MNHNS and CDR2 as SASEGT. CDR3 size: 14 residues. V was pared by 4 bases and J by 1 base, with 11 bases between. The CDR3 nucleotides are TGTGCCAGCAGTGCTTCTGGCAAGTCCTACGAGCAGTACTTC. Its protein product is CASSASGKSYEQYF.

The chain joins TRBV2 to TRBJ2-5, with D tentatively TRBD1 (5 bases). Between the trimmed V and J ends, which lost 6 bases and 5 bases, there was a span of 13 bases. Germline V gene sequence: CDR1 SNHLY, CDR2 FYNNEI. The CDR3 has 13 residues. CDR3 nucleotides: TGTGCCAGCAGAGCTACAGGCGGCGAGACCCAGTACTTC. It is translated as CASRATGGETQYF.

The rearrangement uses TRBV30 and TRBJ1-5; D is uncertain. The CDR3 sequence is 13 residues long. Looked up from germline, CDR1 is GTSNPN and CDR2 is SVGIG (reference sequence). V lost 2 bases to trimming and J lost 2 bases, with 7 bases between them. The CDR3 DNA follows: TGTGCCTGGAGTCCGGACGGCAATCAGCCCCAGCATTTT. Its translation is CAWSPDGNQPQHF.

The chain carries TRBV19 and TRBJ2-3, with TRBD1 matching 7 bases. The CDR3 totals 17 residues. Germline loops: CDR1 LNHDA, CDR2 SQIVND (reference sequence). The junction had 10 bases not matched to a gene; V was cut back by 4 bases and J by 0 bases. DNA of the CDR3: TGTGCCAGTAGTAAACGTTCCGGGACAGCTAGCACAGATACGCAGTATTTT. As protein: CASSKRSGTASTDTQYF.

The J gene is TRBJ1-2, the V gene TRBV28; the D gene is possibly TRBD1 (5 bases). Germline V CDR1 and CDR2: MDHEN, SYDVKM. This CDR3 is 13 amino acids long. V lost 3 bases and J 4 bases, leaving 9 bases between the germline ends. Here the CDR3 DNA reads TGTGCCAGCAGTTTGTACAGGAGCTATGGCTACACCTTC. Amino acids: CASSLYRSYGYTF.

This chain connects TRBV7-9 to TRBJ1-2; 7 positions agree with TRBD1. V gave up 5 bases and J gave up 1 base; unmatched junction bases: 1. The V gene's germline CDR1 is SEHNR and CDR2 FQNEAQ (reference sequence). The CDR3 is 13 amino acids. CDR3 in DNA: TGTGCCAGCAGCCACAGGGGTAACTATGGCTACACCTTC. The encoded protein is CASSHRGNYGYTF.

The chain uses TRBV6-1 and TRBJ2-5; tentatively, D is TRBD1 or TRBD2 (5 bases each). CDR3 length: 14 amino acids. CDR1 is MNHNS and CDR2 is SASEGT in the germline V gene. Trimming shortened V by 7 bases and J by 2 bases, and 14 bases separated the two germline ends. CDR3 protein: CASKDFWGQETQYF. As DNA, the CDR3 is TGTGCCAGCAAGGACTTCTGGGGGCAAGAGACCCAGTACTTC.

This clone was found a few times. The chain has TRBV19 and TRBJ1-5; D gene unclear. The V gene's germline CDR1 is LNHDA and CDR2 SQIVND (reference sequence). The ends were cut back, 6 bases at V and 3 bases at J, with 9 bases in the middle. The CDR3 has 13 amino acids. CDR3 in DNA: TGTGCCAGTAGCGGGCAGTTCAATCAGCCCCAGCATTTT. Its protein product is CASSGQFNQPQHF.

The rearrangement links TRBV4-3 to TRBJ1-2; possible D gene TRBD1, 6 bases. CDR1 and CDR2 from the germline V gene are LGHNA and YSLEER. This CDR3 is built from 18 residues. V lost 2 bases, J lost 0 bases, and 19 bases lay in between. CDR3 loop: CASSQLSGPGASNYGYTF. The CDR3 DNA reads TGCGCCAGCAGCCAACTTTCGGGACCGGGGGCCTCTAACTATGGCTACACCTTC.

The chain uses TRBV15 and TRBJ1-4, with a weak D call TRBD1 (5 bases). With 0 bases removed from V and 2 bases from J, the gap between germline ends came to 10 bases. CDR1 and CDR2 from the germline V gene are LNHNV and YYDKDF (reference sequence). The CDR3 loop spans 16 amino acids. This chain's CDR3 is CATSRDRVSTNEKLFF. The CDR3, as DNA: TGTGCCACCAGCAGAGACAGGGTTTCGACTAATGAAAAACTGTTTTTT.

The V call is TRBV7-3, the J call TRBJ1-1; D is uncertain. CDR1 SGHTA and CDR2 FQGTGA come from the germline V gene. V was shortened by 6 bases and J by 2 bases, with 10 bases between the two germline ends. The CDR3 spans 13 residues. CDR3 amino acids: CASSWQSNTEAFF. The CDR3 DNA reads TGTGCCAGCAGTTGGCAGTCAAACACTGAAGCTTTCTTT.

CDR3 coding DNA: TGTGCCAGCAGCCCGGCGCTGAACACTGAAGCTTTCTTT. Protein product: CASSPALNTEAFF. This chain links TRBV7-9 with TRBJ1-1; D is undetermined. Trimming took off 5 bases at V and 0 bases at J, with 7 bases between the two ends. This CDR3 region has 13 residues. The V gene's germline CDR1 is SEHNR and CDR2 FQNEAQ (reference sequence).